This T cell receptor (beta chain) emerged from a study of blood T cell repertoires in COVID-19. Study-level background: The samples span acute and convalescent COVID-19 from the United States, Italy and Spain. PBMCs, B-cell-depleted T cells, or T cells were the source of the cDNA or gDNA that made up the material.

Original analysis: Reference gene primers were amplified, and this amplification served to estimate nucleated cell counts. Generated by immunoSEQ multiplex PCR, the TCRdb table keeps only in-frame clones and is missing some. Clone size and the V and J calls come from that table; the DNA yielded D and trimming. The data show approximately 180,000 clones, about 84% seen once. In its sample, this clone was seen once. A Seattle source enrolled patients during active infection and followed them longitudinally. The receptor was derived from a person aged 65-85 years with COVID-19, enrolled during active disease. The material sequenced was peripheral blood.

DNA for the CDR3: TGTGCCAGCAGCAATGAACGGGTGCACAATGAGCAGTTCTTC. This sequence encodes CASSNERVHNEQFF. J is TRBJ2-1 and V is TRBV13, with D hard to call. Germline CDR1 reads PRHDT; CDR2 reads FYEKMQ (reference sequence). The CDR3 runs to 14 residues. Trimming shortened V by 5 bases and J by 5 bases, and 13 bases separated the two germline ends. The whole variable domain, remainder taken from reference TRBV13 and TRBJ2-1, is AAGVIQSPRHLIKEKRETATLKCYPIPRHDTVYWYQQGPGQDPQFLISFYEKMQSDKGSIPDRFSAQQFSDYHSELNMSSLELGDSALYFCASSNERVHNEQFFGPGTRLTVL.